Below, 14 T cell receptor beta chains from the same sample are listed, as sequenced in a study of blood T cells in healthy people across ages. Next came a second PCR, run for about 7 to 12 cycles, which used a sample-barcoded 5' primer along with a J-beta primer mix. Using its own MiXCR run on the 5' RACE reads, TCRdb lists one record per CDR3 protein. The table lists about 1.4 million distinct CDR3 sequences, approximately 59% of them singletons. Sequencing was done on a sample of blood. These receptors were taken from a man between 18 and 29 years old in good health.

This clonotype showed up just a few times. J is TRBJ1-1 and V is TRBV5-5, with D unclear. The V end lost 4 bases, the J end lost 6 bases, and 16 bases lay between the germline ends. CDR3 length: 14 residues. Germline CDR1 and CDR2: SGHKS and YYEKEE (reference sequence). CDR3 sequence: CASSPRASSPEAFF. CDR3 bases: TGTGCCAGCAGCCCGCGGGCAAGCTCCCCTGAAGCTTTCTTT.

The sample holds a few counts of this clonotype. The chain carries TRBV20-1 and TRBJ2-5, with TRBD2 matching 12 bases. Per germline, CDR1 DFQATT and CDR2 SNEGSKA (reference sequence). This CDR3 is built from 16 residues. With 3 bases clipped from V and 4 bases from J, the junction kept 9 bases outside the gene matches. CDR3 region: CSASGPGLAGRETQYF. The DNA for the CDR3 is TGCAGTGCTAGCGGTCCGGGACTAGCGGGCCGAGAGACCCAGTACTTC.

V and J are TRBV3-1 and TRBJ1-1; tentative D call: TRBD1 (5 bases). Germline-derived CDR1 and CDR2 are LGHDT and YNNKEL (reference sequence). This CDR3 spans 13 amino acids. Trimming left V 6 bases short and J 6 bases short, with 14 bases between. This CDR3 reads CASSHRSIPEAFF. The DNA for the CDR3 is TGTGCCAGCAGTCACAGGTCTATCCCTGAAGCTTTCTTT.

The chain has TRBV11-1 and TRBJ2-3; D might be TRBD1 (5 bases). V was clipped by 2 bases and J by 5 bases, with 17 bases between them. This CDR3 is built from 16 residues. Germline V gene data show CDR1 as SGHAT and CDR2 as FQDESV (reference sequence). The CDR3 sequence: CASSLRSPGPGDTQYF. The CDR3 DNA follows: TGTGCCAGCAGCTTAAGATCCCCAGGGCCCGGAGATACGCAGTATTTT.

V and J are TRBV4-1 and TRBJ2-5, with D possibly TRBD1 on 7 matching bases. The tail of the sequence fits TRBJ2-7 better, so the J call may be wrong. CDR1 is MGHRA, CDR2 YSYEKL, per germline. This CDR3 has 17 amino acids. CDR3 loop: CASSQDIAGQRTYEQYF. The CDR3 region has the DNA TGCGCCAGCAGCCAAGATATCGCGGGACAGAGGACCTACGAGCAGTACTTC.

This chain connects TRBV20-1 to TRBJ2-5; 8 positions match TRBD2. The CDR3 is made up of 15 amino acids. Trimming cost V 0 bases and J 5 bases; bases outside gene matches: 8. The germline V gene has CDR1 DFQATT and CDR2 SNEGSKA (reference sequence). CDR3 loop: CSARDLQRGWETQYF. The DNA of the CDR3 is TGCAGTGCTAGAGATTTACAGCGGGGGTGGGAGACCCAGTACTTC.

In this sample, this clonotype turned up a few times. The gene calls are TRBV29-1 and TRBJ2-3; 10 nucleotides agree with TRBD1. V dropped 2 bases and J dropped 3; count of bases not matched to a gene: 2. Germline V gene sequence: CDR1 SQVTM, CDR2 ANQGSEA. The CDR3 extends over 14 amino acids. The CDR3 reads CSVELGQGTDTQYF. The CDR3 DNA reads as TGCAGCGTTGAACTGGGACAGGGGACAGATACGCAGTATTTT.

The rearrangement joins TRBV29-1 to TRBJ2-1; D unresolved. The CDR3 length is 13 residues. Per the germline V gene, CDR1 is SQVTM and CDR2 is ANQGSEA. Between the trimmed V and J ends, which lost 3 bases and 4 bases, there was a span of 10 bases. The CDR3 nucleotides are TGCAGCGTTGATTCTGGCGGATACAATGAGCAGTTCTTC. It encodes CSVDSGGYNEQFF.

This clonotype was seen more than once but under ten times. The V call is TRBV29-1, the J call TRBJ2-7; D ambiguous. CDR3 length: 14 residues. With 3 bases removed from V and 0 bases from J, the gap between germline ends came to 12 bases. From germline, CDR1 is SQVTM and CDR2 ANQGSEA. CDR3 residues: CSVDVDGTSYEQYF. CDR3 nucleotide sequence: TGCAGCGTTGATGTGGACGGTACCTCCTACGAGCAGTACTTC.

The chain carries TRBV9 and TRBJ1-1; possible D gene TRBD1, 6 bases. The germline CDR1 and CDR2 sequences are SGDLS and YYNGEE. With 5 bases removed from V and 1 base from J, the gap between germline ends came to 12 bases. The CDR3 length is 14 residues. Written as DNA, the CDR3 is TGTGCCAGCAGGCAGGGGTCGTGGAACACTGAAGCTTTCTTT. It encodes CASRQGSWNTEAFF.

Here the CDR3 DNA reads TGCAGTGCTAGAGATCTTGCGGGATTCGGAAGCTCCTATAATTCACCCCTCCACTTT. Encoded protein: CSARDLAGFGSSYNSPLHF. The chain recombines TRBV20-1 with TRBJ1-6; no definite D call. In germline, CDR1 is DFQATT, CDR2 SNEGSKA (reference sequence). The V end lost 0 bases, the J end lost 0 bases, and 18 bases lay between the germline ends. The CDR3 is 19 residues long.

The chain carries TRBV4-1 and TRBJ2-6; 7 positions match TRBD2. In germline, CDR1 is MGHRA, CDR2 YSYEKL. V shed 2 bases, J shed 2 bases, and the junction held 6 bases outside the gene matches. The CDR3 is made up of 17 amino acids. The CDR3 DNA follows: TGCGCCAGCAGCCAACCCGGGAGGATGGCTGGGGCCAACGTCCTGACTTTC. Protein: CASSQPGRMAGANVLTF.

A few counts support this clonotype. The V gene is TRBV13, the J gene TRBJ2-1, with 11 bases lining up with TRBD2. This CDR3 region has 17 residues. The germline gives CDR1 PRHDT, CDR2 FYEKMQ (reference sequence). Germline trimming cut 5 bases from V and 4 bases from J; bases unmatched to any gene: 10. CDR3 in amino acids: CASSETGTSGLYNEQFF. The CDR3 coding sequence is TGTGCCAGCAGCGAGACCGGGACTAGCGGCCTTTACAATGAGCAGTTCTTC.

The rearrangement links TRBV10-3 to TRBJ2-7; TRBD2 is a possible D gene (5 bases). Germline V gene data show CDR1 as ENHRY and CDR2 as SYGVKD. The CDR3 runs to 15 residues. Trimming cost V 5 bases and J 2 bases, with 16 bases left between them. The CDR3 DNA sequence: TGTGCCATCAGTTTAGAGGGCTCCGGTCCCTACGAGCAGTACTTC. Protein sequence: CAISLEGSGPYEQYF.